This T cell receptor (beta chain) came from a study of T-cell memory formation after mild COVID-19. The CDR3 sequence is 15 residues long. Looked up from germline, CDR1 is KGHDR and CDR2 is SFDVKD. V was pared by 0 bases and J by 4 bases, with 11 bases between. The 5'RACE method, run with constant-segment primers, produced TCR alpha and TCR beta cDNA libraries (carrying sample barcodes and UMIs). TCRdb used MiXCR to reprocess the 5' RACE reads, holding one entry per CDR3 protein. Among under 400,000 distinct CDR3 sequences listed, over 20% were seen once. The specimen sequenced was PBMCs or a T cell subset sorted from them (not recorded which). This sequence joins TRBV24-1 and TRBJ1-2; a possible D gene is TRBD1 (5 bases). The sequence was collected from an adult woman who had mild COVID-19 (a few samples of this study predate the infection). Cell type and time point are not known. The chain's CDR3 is CATSDLNQGVYGYTF. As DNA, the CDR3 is TGTGCCACCAGTGATTTGAACCAGGGAGTCTATGGCTACACCTTC.